A selection of T cell receptor beta chains follows, all from one sample in a study of low-dose radiotherapy and immunotherapy resistance in tumors. Each CDR3 protein gets one entry after TCRdb re-called the reads with MiXCR. The sample lists around 64,000 distinct CDR3 sequences, about 26% occurring once. The specimen comprised PBMCs, sampled before treatment. The receptors were gathered from a male donor with rectosigmoid adenocarcinoma. Both conserved end residues are part of each CDR3.

cdr3_length | v_call | cdr3_aa
17 | TRBV11-2 | CASSRSVGLAGYNEQFF
14 | TRBV19 | CASSITGLGNEQFF
15 | TRBV12-3/TRBV12-4 | CASSPALGSADTQYF
15 | TRBV19 | CASSMASATHQPQHF
15 | TRBV7-9 | CASSRVTSVQETQYF
18 | TRBV7-2 | CASSLASRGTGGFNEQFF
17 | TRBV2 | CASSEPRWDSWTGELFF
13 | TRBV24-1 | CATSPRRGNEQFF
14 | TRBV27 | CASSPDRDYNEQFF
13 | TRBV7-8 | CASSLESRYEQYF
13 | TRBV6-2/TRBV6-3 | CAGKDRDNSPLHF
11 | TRBV11-2 | CASSSEDTQYF
13 | TRBV7-9 | CASAGRGNSPLHF
14 | TRBV20-1 | CSARGDGRGTEAFF
14 | TRBV7-2 | CASSLTSGAYEQYF
14 | TRBV6-2/TRBV6-3 | CASRDGGGANVLTF
17 | TRBV20-1 | CSARDRASGSSYNEQFF
15 | TRBV9 | CASSTTPGGTDTQYF
12 | TRBV4-2 | CASSPSSYEQYF
16 | TRBV28 | CASRKGGSGRTDTQYF
15 | TRBV28 | CASRSAGGGRYEQYF
16 | TRBV28 | CASSFTSGGVAGEQFF
15 | TRBV5-1 | CASSLGGAGDYEQYF
15 | TRBV7-2 | CASSLGGRQGNTIYF
15 | TRBV6-2/TRBV6-3 | CASKVEREDQETQYF
13 | TRBV24-1 | CATRDSMNTEAFF
17 | TRBV27 | CASSLSVESGGGDEQFF
18 | TRBV6-2/TRBV6-3 | CASSQELPGFFAGNTIYF
13 | TRBV28 | CASSLPSAETQYF
13 | TRBV24-1 | CATSDPPQETQYF
12 | TRBV9 | CASSVGGGEQYF
14 | TRBV7-2 | CASSPGPIQETQYF
14 | TRBV29-1 | CSVEEWSGSHEQYF